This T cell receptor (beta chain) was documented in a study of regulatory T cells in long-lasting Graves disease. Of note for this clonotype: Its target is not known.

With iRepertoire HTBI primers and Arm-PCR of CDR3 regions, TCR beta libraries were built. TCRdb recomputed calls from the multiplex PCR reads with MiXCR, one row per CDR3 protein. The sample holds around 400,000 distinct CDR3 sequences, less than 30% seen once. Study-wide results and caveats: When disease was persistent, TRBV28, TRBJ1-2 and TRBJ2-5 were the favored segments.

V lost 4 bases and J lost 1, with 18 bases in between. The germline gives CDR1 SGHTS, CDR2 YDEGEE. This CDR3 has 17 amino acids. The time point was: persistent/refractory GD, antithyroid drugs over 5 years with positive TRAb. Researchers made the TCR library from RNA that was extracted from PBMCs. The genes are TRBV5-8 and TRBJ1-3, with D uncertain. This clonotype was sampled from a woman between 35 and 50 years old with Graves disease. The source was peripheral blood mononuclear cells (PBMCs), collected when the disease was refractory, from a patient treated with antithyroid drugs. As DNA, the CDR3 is TGTGCCAGCAGCCCTTCCGCGTGGGGATCATCTGGAAACACCATATATTTT. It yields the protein CASSPSAWGSSGNTIYF.